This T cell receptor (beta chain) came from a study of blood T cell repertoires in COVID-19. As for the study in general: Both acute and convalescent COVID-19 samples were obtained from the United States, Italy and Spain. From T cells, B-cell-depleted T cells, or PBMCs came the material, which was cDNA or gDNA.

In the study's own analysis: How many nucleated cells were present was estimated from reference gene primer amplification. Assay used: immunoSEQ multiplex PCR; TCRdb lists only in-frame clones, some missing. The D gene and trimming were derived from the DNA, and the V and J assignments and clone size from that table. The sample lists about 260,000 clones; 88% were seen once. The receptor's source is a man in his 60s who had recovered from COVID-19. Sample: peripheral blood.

The DNA of the CDR3 is TGTGCCAGTAGCCCGACAGGGGTCCCCTACGAGCAGTACTTC. Protein: CASSPTGVPYEQYF. The genes are TRBV19 and TRBJ2-7; 8 bases map to TRBD1. V was clipped by 6 bases and J by 2 bases; unmatched bases: 6. Germline CDR1 and CDR2: LNHDA and SQIVND (reference sequence). The CDR3 extends over 14 amino acids.